The TCR beta chain described here comes from a study of cytomegalovirus exposure and HLA in healthy donors (dated by TCRdb to 2015 to 2018). The study in broad terms: An earlier analysis of about 560 of the donors reported 276 Gb of sequence data and 95 million to 140 million unique TCR beta sequences obtained from approximately 180 million T cells. The study was designed to test whether signatures of past pathogen exposure could be identified by cataloging public T cell receptors. A later analysis re-examined previously published TCR beta repertoires from more than 600 donors and added high-resolution HLA genotyping to investigate patterns of TCR occurrence. Every discovery cohort repertoire had been produced on one sequencing platform. The T cell repertoires of around 670 subjects were profiled by immunosequencing and related to cytomegalovirus serostatus. The genetic ancestry cluster associated with self-reported Caucasian donors included approximately 85% of the roughly 390 genotyped donors. About 300 gigabases of sequencing data and approximately 84 million unique TCR sequences were included in an early release covering several hundred HLA-typed donors. Donor age, sex, ethnicity and CMV serostatus were compiled together with the repertoire data. The number of donors typed differed by locus, with 629-630 for A, B, C, DRB1 and DQB1, around 560 for DQA1, about 610 for DPA1, and 400 to 490 for DPB1. HLA typing covered class I and class II loci at four-digit resolution. To decide whether each TCR beta V gene segment behaved as functional or pseudogenic, an earlier analysis of approximately 590 of the donors relied on high-throughput TCR beta sequencing. Rather than using new phenotypic data, the later analysis identified candidate immune exposures from TCR beta sequences and from how often those sequences occurred across donors. Besides the first cohort of under 700 subjects, a separate validation cohort made up of around 120 different subjects was used. Among some 400 genotyped donors of the cohort, an average of around 240,000 unique TCR beta nucleotide sequences were sequenced per donor, around a sixth of them non-productive. A later genetic analysis took genome-wide SNP genotypes for about 55% of the roughly 700 donors and used that subset as a discovery cohort. To predict cytomegalovirus infection status, the study combined high-throughput TCR immunosequencing, statistical association of individual TCRs with disease status, and machine learning. Several DR-DQ haplotypes were treated as single units for association and clustering because of strong linkage in the cohort. What the authors observed across the whole study: In this cohort, only TCR beta chains were sequenced, and detectable features were limited by the absence of alpha or paired-chain data. While some public TCRs were present in many individuals, most TCR sequences turned up only very rarely across donors. At a false discovery rate of 0.05, a later analysis linked around 15,000 TCR beta sequences to specific HLA alleles. An association between a missense DCLRE1C variant and V-gene and J-gene trimming of TCR beta chains was found in a later genetic analysis and replicated in an independent cohort. According to a later analysis, parvovirus B19, influenza, CMV and Epstein-Barr virus appeared linked to several top co-occurrence clusters. In a later genetic analysis, fewer N-insertions in productive TCRs were reported among donors in an Asian-associated ancestry cluster than the approximately 710-donor mean. Presence/absence analyses assumed roughly uniform sequencing depth across donors, an assumption that may not hold. The classifier was reported to diagnose cytomegalovirus status with high specificity and sensitivity in both the original and validation cohorts. Some IMGT-functional V segments, including TRBV6-2 and TRBV6-3, could not be told apart with the 87-base-pair reads, so those segments were excluded. In an earlier analysis of more than 500 of the donors, most TCR beta V segments appeared in productive rearrangements about 87% or about 30% of the time, broadly matching IMGT annotations. Assigning TCR associations to individual alleles was difficult when HLA alleles, especially DR and DQ, strongly co-occurred. Because counts were too low, seventeen rarely observed V segments, including chromosome 9 orphons, were excluded from the earlier analysis of a few hundred of the donors. A cluster of highly shared sequence variants was judged likely to be a technical artifact of the sequencing pipeline. A total of 150 or so TCR beta chains were listed by the study as associated with cytomegalovirus. Because HLA typing was unavailable for some donors at each locus, only the typed subset was used in association tests. A further reported finding was that TCR beta sequences accurately predicted the HLA-A and HLA-B alleles for most subjects in the first cohort. It was suggested by the authors that the approach could potentially be generalized to other disease states and immunological phenotypes. Correlated functional status among segregating V segments might be attributable to linkage disequilibrium, but an unknown experimental factor could not be ruled out. In vitro tests confirmed that a few of the cytomegalovirus-associated TCR beta chains recognize cytomegalovirus antigens. For the cohort, immune exposure information was limited to CMV serostatus. In a later analysis, HLA-associated TCR beta chains were found to be more clonally expanded and to have lower generation probabilities than equally common non-associated chains. A later analysis found that TCR association rates varied across HLA loci, with DRB1 alleles showing the most associated TCRs and HLA-C alleles the fewest. In a later analysis, most CMV-associated TCR beta chains were found to appear HLA-restricted, with HLA associations seemingly driven largely by CMV exposure.

Receptors were amplified or captured by the immunoSEQ multiplex PCR assay. For the multiplex PCR, a mixture combining 60 forward primers for TCR Vbeta segments and 13 reverse primers for TCR Jbeta segments was used. Amplification of the CDR3 region of rearranged TCR beta genes was performed with a multiplex PCR assay on genomic DNA. Amplified TCR beta libraries were sequenced as 87-base-pair reads on the Illumina HiSeq System. The authors' pipeline ran thus. In a later analysis, approximately 74 million unique TCR beta chains were counted across the 650 to 750 repertoires, and roughly 11 million of these chains were shared by at least two donors. A nearest-neighbor algorithm error-corrected the raw reads and collapsed the reads into unique sequences, merging closely related sequences to remove PCR and sequencing errors. To assign V, D and J gene segments, CDR3 sequences were aligned to IMGT reference sequences. For a sequence to be retained, at least a six-nucleotide match to both a V gene segment and a J gene segment was required. A rearrangement counted as productive if the CDR3 had no stop codons and remained in frame with V and J, and every other rearrangement counted as non-productive. Following IMGT convention, CDR3 was defined as the stretch from the second conserved V-encoded cysteine up to the conserved J-encoded phenylalanine. Sequences without an unambiguous match to a single V gene segment were excluded from the earlier analysis of several hundred of the donors. In an earlier analysis of 450 to 700 of the donors, V segments were called functional above 56.7% productive rearrangements and were called segregating when the between-donor standard deviation exceeded 5%. To diagnose cytomegalovirus status from the catalog of TCR beta chain sequences, a statistical classification framework was built. V and J gene assignment, in a later analysis, came from comparing TCR nucleotide sequences with IMGT/GENE-DB human TR gene sequences. Using the TCRdist pipeline, a later analysis assigned CDR3 sequences along with most-parsimonious VDJ recombination scenarios. In a later analysis, each TCR beta chain was defined by its CDR3 amino acid sequence together with its V-gene family, and reads lacking a unique V-gene family were excluded. In a later analysis, several hundred highly shared, low-generation-probability nucleotide sequences were removed to address suspected cross-contamination and a sequencing artifact. In a later analysis, a clonal expansion index for each public chain was calculated from normalized within-repertoire ranks of inferred template counts. In a later analysis, generation probabilities were computed using a VDJ recombination model fitted to out-of-frame rearrangements, and the results were checked against IGoR. Hypergeometric tests were used in a later analysis to score TCR-TCR, TCR-HLA and TCR-CMV co-occurrence, with a repertoire-size bias correction applied to the TCR pairs. In a later analysis, false discovery rates were estimated by permuting HLA or CMV assignments 20 times. In a later analysis, co-occurring TCRs were grouped with DBSCAN, and TCRdist sequence similarity was added when clustering was performed within HLA-allele-positive subsets. For co-occurrence clustering, repertoires with fewer than 30,000 or more than 120,000 public chains were excluded, along with about five repertoires with anomalous nucleotide sharing. TCRdb took over this immuneACCESS table, retaining in-frame rearrangements with V and J assigned. Such tables are incomplete; in checked studies, under half of the missing clones stem from an unresolved V gene, and the remainder is unexplained. V and J calls and clone size come straight from that table; D and trimming were deduced from the DNA. This sample is represented by some 110,000 clones; roughly four fifths of them were singletons. Of the sample, approximately 2.6% falls within the top ten clones.

CDR1 is given as SEHNR and CDR2 as FQNEAQ, both from the germline V gene (reference sequence). V has 5 bases trimmed and J has 3 bases trimmed; junction bases matching no gene number 10. From the cysteine through the phenylalanine, the CDR3 covers 16 amino acids. The retained sequence is limited to the CDR3, 48 bases, with the frame set at the first base. In regard to this clone: Its antigen target is currently unknown. No much larger clone is present one base from it, and per-base qualities are unavailable.

The cohort was made up of under 800 healthy bone marrow donors. At the time of sampling, all cohort members were nominally healthy, though unrecorded immune exposures were likely present. The donor was CMV seropositive and was included in the group of 270 or so seropositive cohort members. Every donor gave a peripheral blood sample, and the peripheral blood mononuclear cells from that sample were used for TCR beta sequencing. The Qiagen DNeasy Blood Extraction Kit was used to extract genomic DNA from the blood cell samples. The chain couples TRBV7-9 to TRBJ2-7, and 10 junction bases match TRBD2. The clonotype comes from a male donor in good health and CMV-seropositive. What was sequenced was PBMCs. The sequence in DNA is TGTGCCAGCAGCCCTCCTCCCGGACTAGCGGACTACGAGCAGTACTTC. Translation gives CASSPPPGLADYEQYF.